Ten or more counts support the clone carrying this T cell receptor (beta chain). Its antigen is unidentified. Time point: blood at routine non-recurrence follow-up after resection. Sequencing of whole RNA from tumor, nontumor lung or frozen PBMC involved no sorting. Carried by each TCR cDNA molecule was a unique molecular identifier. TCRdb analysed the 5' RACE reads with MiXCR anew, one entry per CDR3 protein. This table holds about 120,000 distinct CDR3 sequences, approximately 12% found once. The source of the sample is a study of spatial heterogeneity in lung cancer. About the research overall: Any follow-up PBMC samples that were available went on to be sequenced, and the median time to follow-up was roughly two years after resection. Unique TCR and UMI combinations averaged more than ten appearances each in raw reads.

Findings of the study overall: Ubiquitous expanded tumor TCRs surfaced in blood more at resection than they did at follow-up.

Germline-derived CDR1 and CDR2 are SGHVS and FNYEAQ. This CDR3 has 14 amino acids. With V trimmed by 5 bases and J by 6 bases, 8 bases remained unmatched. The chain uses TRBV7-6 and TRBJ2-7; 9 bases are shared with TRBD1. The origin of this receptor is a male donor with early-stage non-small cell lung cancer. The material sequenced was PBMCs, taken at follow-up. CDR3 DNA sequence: TGTGCCAGCAGCGCGGGACAGGGACTAATCGAGCAGTACTTC. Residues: CASSAGQGLIEQYF.